A single sample is the source of the 8 T cell receptor beta chains below, sequenced in a study of a mutant IDH1 vaccine in newly diagnosed glioma. Specified time point: baseline, week 1 (first vaccination visit). Sample treatment: pre-vaccination baseline after standard-of-care therapy. Measured with immunoSEQ multiplex PCR; TCRdb has only the in-frame clones, and not every one. The table lists 45,000 to 70,000 clones, 91% of them singletons. The sequenced sample was PBMCs, obtained from a glioma patient treated with radiotherapy, temozolomide or both. Receptors originate from a man aged 45 to 65 with glioma.

The gene calls are TRBV4-2 and TRBJ1-1; perhaps TRBD1 as D (5 bases). Germline CDR1 is LGHNA and CDR2 is YNFKEQ. CDR3 length: 15 residues. Trimming removed 1 base from V and 1 base from J, with 10 bases in between. The CDR3: CASSQGLGGNTEAFF. In nucleotides, the CDR3 is TGTGCCAGCAGCCAAGGTCTCGGGGGGAACACTGAAGCTTTCTTT.

This clone was seen once. This chain connects TRBV20-1 to TRBJ2-6, with no clear D. V was cut by 5 bases and J by 4 bases, with 0 bases left in between. CDR3 length: 10 amino acids. CDR1 DFQATT and CDR2 SNEGSKA come from the germline V gene (reference sequence). CDR3: CSAGANVLTF. As DNA, the CDR3 is TGCAGTGCTGGGGCCAACGTCCTGACTTTC.

This chain links TRBV19 with TRBJ1-5; D uncertain. With 8 bases removed from V and 2 bases from J, the gap between germline ends came to 10 bases. From germline, CDR1 is LNHDA and CDR2 SQIVND (reference sequence). The CDR3 loop spans 13 amino acids. CDR3 DNA: TGTGCCAGTCGACCAAGGGGCAATCAGCCCCAGCATTTT. Translating gives CASRPRGNQPQHF.

The gene calls are TRBV6-6 and TRBJ2-5, with D hard to call. The J call may be incorrect, as the DNA end agrees better with TRBJ2-7. Germline lookup yields CDR1 MNHNY and CDR2 SVGAGI (reference sequence). This CDR3 is 11 amino acids long. CDR3 loop: CASSYDYEQYF. The CDR3, as DNA: TGTGCCAGCAGTTACGACTACGAGCAGTACTTC.

This rearrangement joins TRBV7-2 to TRBJ2-7; D ambiguous. Germline-derived CDR1 and CDR2 are SGHTA and FQGNSA. The CDR3 contains 13 residues. V lost 5 bases to trimming and J lost 2 bases, with 10 bases between them. Here the CDR3 DNA reads TGTGCCAGCAGCGGAGCAGATACCTACGAGCAGTACTTC. It encodes CASSGADTYEQYF. Combining the CDR3 with reference TRBV7-2 and TRBJ2-7 gives the whole variable domain GAGVSQSPSNKVTEKGKDVELRCDPISGHTALYWYRQSLGQGLEFLIYFQGNSAPDKSGLPSDRFSAERTGGSVSTLTIQRTQQEDSAVYLCASSGADTYEQYFGPGTRLTVT.

The J gene is TRBJ1-3, the V gene TRBV7-8, with D perhaps matching TRBD1 (5 bases). The CDR3 is 15 residues long. CDR1 and CDR2 from the germline V gene are SGHVS and FQNEAQ. V lost 5 bases to trimming and J lost 0 bases, with 11 bases between them. The CDR3 is CASSRGGYSGNTIYF. CDR3 DNA: TGTGCCAGCAGCCGGGGGGGATACTCTGGAAACACCATATATTTT. The entire variable domain, with the rest obtained from reference TRBV7-8 and TRBJ1-3, is as follows: GAGVSQSPRYKVAKRGQDVALRCDPISGHVSLFWYQQALGQGPEFLTYFQNEAQLDKSGLPSDRFFAERPEGSVSTLKIQRTQQEDSAVYLCASSRGGYSGNTIYFGEGSWLTVV.

CDR3: CASSPPAQGANTEAFF. The CDR3 DNA reads as TGTGCCAGCTCACCACCGGCGCAGGGAGCGAACACTGAAGCTTTCTTT. This chain uses TRBV18 with TRBJ1-1; D may be TRBD1 (5 bases). The germline V gene has CDR1 KGHSH and CDR2 LQKENI. Trimming pared 0 bases from V and 1 base from J, leaving 12 bases between. This CDR3 is 16 amino acids long.

The chain is built from TRBV5-6 and TRBJ1-2; the D gene is possibly TRBD1 (6 bases). The CDR3 has 12 amino acids. In germline, CDR1 is SGHDT, CDR2 YYEEEE. Trimming removed 5 bases at V and 7 bases at J, with 12 bases between. CDR3 in DNA: TGTGCCAGCAGACCTACAGGGCTTGGCTACACCTTC. It yields the protein CASRPTGLGYTF.